This T cell receptor beta chain is from a study of T cell responses to AZD1222 COVID-19 vaccine. For the study at large: Timing groups of about 4 and about 12 weeks for second doses were pooled. Study observations and caveats: Donors were largely white British and mainly female; clonal diversity was possibly underestimated. Across spike, vaccine-associated CD4 TCRs were found, dominant at 160-218 and 743-854. Without day 14 samples, only post-peak T cell repertoires were studied.

Using immunoSEQ multiplex PCR, the repertoire was profiled, and TCRdb retains in-frame clones only, with some absent. The profile shows roughly 100,000 clones, 85% to 95% of them singletons. Concerning this clone: Its specificity is not known.

CDR3 size: 15 residues. Trimming took 2 bases from V and 5 from J, leaving 13 bases between them. CDR1 and CDR2 from the germline V gene are MNHNS and SASEGT. This clonotype originated in an adult in good health. Material: peripheral blood, obtained on day 0 of AZD1222 vaccination. V is TRBV6-1 and J is TRBJ1-5, with D tentatively TRBD1 (5 bases). Here the CDR3 DNA reads TGTGCCAGCAGTGAAATCGACAGAGCCTATCAGCCCCAGCATTTT. As protein: CASSEIDRAYQPQHF.